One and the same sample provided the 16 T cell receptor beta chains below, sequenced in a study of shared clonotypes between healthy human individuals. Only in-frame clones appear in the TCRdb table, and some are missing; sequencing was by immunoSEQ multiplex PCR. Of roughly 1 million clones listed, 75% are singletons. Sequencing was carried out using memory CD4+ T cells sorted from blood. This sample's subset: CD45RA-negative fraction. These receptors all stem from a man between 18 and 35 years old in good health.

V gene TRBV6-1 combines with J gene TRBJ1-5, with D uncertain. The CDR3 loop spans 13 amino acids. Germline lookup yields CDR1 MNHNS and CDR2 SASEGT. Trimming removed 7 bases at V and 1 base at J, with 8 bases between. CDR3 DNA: TGTGCCAGCACTAGCAGGAGCAATCAGCCCCAGCATTTT. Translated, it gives CASTSRSNQPQHF.

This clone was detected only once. CDR3 region: CASSSLLGQGRNTIYF. CDR3 nucleotide sequence: TGTGCCAGCAGTTCCCTCCTGGGACAGGGAAGGAACACCATATATTTT. This chain uses TRBV28 with TRBJ1-3, with TRBD1 identical over 9 bases. Trimming at V came to 4 bases and at J to 7 bases, leaving 11 bases not matched to a gene. Germline-derived CDR1 and CDR2 are MDHEN and SYDVKM. The CDR3 has 16 amino acids.

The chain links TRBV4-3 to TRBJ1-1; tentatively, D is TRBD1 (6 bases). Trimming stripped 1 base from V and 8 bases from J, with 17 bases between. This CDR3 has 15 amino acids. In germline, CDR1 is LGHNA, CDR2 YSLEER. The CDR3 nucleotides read TGCGCCAGCAGCCAAGGGGTAGGACGGGACATAGAAGCTTTCTTT. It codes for CASSQGVGRDIEAFF.

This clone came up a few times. For the CDR3, the DNA is TGTGCCAGCTCACCCCCCGCAGGCAACAACGTCCTGACTTTC. Translated: CASSPPAGNNVLTF. The chain is built from TRBV18 and TRBJ2-6; no definite D call. Germline CDR1 KGHSH, CDR2 LQKENI. This CDR3 contains 14 residues. Trimming pared 3 bases from V and 9 bases from J, leaving 12 bases between.

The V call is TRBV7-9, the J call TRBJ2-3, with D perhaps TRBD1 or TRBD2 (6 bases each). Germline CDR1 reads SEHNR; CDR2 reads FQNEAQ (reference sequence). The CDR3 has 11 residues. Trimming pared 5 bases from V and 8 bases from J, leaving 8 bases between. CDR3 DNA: TGTGCCAGCAGCCCGGGGGCTACGCAGTATTTT. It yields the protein CASSPGATQYF. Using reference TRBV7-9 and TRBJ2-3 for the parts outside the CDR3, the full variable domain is DTGVSQNPRHKITKRGQNVTFRCDPISEHNRLYWYRQTLGQGPEFLTYFQNEAQLEKSRLLSDRFSAERPKGSFSTLEIQRTEQGDSAMYLCASSPGATQYFGPGTRLTVL.

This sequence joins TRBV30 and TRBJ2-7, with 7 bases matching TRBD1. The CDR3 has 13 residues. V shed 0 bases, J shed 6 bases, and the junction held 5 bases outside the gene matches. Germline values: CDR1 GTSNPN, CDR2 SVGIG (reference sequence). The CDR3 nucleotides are TGTGCCTGGAGTGTCCGGGACAGTGCCGAGCAGTACTTC. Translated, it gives CAWSVRDSAEQYF. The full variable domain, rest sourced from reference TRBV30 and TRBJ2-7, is SQTIHQWPATLVQPVGSPLSLECTVEGTSNPNLYWYRQAAGRGLQLLFYSVGIGQISSEVPQNLSASRPQDRQFILSSKKLLLSDSGFYLCAWSVRDSAEQYFGPGTRLTVT.

CDR3 DNA sequence: TGTGCCAGCAGCTTAGGAAGCGGGGGACGCGCCTACAATGAGCAGTTCTTC. As protein: CASSLGSGGRAYNEQFF. This chain joins TRBV11-2 and TRBJ2-1; 8 bases fit TRBD2. The CDR3 contains 17 residues. V was clipped by 1 base and J by 2 bases; unmatched bases: 7. The V gene's germline CDR1 is SGHAT and CDR2 FQNNGV.

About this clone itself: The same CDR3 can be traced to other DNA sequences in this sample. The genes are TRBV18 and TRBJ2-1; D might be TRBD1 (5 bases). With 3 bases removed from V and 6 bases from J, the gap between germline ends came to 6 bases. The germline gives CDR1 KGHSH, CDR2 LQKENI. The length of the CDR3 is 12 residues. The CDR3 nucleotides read TGTGCCAGCTCACCCCAGGGCAATGAGCAGTTCTTC. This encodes CASSPQGNEQFF.

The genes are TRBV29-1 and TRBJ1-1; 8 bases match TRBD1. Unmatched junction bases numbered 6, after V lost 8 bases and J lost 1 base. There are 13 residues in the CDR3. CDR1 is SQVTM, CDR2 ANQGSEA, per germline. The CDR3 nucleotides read TGCAGCTATCGGGGACAGGCGAACACTGAAGCTTTCTTT. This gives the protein CSYRGQANTEAFF.

The CDR3 loop is CASSLTGGSYNEQFF. Here the CDR3 DNA reads TGTGCCAGCAGTTTAACAGGGGGCTCCTACAATGAGCAGTTCTTC. V gene TRBV2 combines with J gene TRBJ2-1, with TRBD1 matching 8 bases. Per the germline V gene, CDR1 is SNHLY and CDR2 is FYNNEI. V lost 5 bases to trimming and J lost 0 bases; unmatched junction nucleotides: 3. The CDR3 has 15 residues.

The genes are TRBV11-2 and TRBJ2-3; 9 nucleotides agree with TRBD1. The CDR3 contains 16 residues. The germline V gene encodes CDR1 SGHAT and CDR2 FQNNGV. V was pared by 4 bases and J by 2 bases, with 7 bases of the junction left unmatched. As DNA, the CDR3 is TGTGCCAGCAGCTCGGACAGGGGAATCCCCACAGATACGCAGTATTTT. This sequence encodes CASSSDRGIPTDTQYF.

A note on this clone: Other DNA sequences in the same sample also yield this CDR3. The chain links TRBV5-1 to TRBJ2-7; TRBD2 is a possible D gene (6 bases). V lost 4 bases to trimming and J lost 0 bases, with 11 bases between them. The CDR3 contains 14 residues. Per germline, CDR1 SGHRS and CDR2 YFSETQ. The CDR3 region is CASSPRDSSYEQYF. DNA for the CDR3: TGCGCCAGCAGCCCCCGGGACTCCTCCTACGAGCAGTACTTC.

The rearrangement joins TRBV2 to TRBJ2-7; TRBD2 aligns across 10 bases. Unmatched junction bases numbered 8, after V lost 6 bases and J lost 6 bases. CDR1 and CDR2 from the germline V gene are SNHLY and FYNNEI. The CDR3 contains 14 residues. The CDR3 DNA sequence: TGTGCCAGCAGGCAAAGCGGGGGGGCCGTCGAGCAGTACTTC. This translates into CASRQSGGAVEQYF.

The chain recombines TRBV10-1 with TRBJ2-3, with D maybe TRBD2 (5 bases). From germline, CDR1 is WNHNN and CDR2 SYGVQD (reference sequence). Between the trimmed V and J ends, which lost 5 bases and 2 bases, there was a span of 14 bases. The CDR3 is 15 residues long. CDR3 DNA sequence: TGCGCCAGCAGTAGAACGTCGGGAAACACAGATACGCAGTATTTT. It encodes CASSRTSGNTDTQYF.

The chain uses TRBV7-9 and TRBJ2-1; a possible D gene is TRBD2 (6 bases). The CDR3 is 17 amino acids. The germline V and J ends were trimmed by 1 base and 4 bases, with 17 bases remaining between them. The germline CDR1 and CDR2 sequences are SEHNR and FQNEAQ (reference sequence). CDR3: CASSLVAGLDLYNEQFF. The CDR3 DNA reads TGTGCCAGCAGCTTAGTTGCGGGACTCGATTTGTACAATGAGCAGTTCTTC.

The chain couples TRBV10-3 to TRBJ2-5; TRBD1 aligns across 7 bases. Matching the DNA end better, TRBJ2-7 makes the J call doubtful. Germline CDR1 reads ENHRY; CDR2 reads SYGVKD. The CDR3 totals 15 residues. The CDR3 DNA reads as TGTGCCATCAGTGATGGACAGGCGAGCTCCTACGAGCAGTACTTC. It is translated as CAISDGQASSYEQYF.